The clone carrying this TCR beta chain was seen more than once but under ten times. The data were taken from a study of blood T cell repertoires in COVID-19. For the study at large: The study drew acute and convalescent COVID-19 samples from the United States, Italy and Spain.

Enrollees, roughly 18 to 89 years old, lived in 20 to 25 US areas. Cohort 3 recovered donors had two negative PCRs, clearance, or symptom resolution. Repertoires were generated with immunoSEQ multiplex PCR, while TCRdb's copy carries only in-frame clones and drops some. The sample lists roughly 230,000 clones; roughly four fifths were seen once. V was shortened by 0 bases and J by 4 bases, with 14 bases between the two germline ends. Looked up from germline, CDR1 is SGDLS and CDR2 is YYNGEE. The CDR3 extends over 15 amino acids. The sequenced material came from PBMCs or T cells enriched from blood (not recorded which). V usage is TRBV9 and J usage is TRBJ2-7; the D gene is possibly TRBD1 (6 bases). The clonotype originates from a man aged 45-65 years who had recovered from COVID-19. CDR3 DNA: TGTGCCAGCAGCGTAGGAGGACAGAACCATTACGAGCAGTACTTC. As protein: CASSVGGQNHYEQYF.